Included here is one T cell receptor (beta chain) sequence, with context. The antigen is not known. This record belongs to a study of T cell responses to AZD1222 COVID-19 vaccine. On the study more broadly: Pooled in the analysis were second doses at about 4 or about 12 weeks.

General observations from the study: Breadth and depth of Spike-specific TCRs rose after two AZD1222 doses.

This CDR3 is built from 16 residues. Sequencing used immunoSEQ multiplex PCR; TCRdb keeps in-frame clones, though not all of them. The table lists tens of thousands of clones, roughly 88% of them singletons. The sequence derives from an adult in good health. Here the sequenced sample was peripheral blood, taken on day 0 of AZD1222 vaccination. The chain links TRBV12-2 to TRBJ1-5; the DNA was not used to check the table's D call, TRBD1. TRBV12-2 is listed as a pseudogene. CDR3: CASRLSYGTAEQPQHF. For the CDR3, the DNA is TGTGCAAGTCGCTTATCGTACGGGACAGCTGAACAGCCCCAGCATTTT.